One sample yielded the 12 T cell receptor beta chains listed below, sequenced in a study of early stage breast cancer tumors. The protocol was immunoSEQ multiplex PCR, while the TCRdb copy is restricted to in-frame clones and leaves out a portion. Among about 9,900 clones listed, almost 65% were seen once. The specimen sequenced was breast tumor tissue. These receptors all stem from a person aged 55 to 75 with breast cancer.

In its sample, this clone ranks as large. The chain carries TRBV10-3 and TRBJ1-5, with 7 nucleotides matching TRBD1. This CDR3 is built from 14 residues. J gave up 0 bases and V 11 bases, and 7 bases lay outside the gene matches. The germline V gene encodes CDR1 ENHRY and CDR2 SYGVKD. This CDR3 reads CAASTGDSNQPQHF. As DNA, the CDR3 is TGTGCCGCCAGCACAGGGGATAGCAATCAGCCCCAGCATTTT.

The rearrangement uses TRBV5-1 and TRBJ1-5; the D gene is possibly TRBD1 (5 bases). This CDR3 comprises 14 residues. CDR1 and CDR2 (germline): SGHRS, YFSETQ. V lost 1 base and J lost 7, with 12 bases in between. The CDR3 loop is CASSLFVGGQPQHF. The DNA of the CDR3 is TGCGCCAGCAGCTTGTTCGTGGGGGGGCAGCCCCAGCATTTT. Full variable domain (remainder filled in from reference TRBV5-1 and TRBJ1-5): KAGVTQTPRYLIKTRGQQVTLSCSPISGHRSVSWYQQTPGQGLQFLFEYFSETQRNKGNFPGRFSGRQFSNSRSEMNVSTLELGDSALYLCASSLFVGGQPQHFGDGTRLSIL.

The CDR3 is CASSPLAGVAAYEQYF. CDR3 bases: TGTGCCAGCTCACCCCTAGCGGGGGTGGCCGCCTACGAGCAGTACTTC. J is TRBJ2-7 and V is TRBV18; 10 bases match TRBD2. This CDR3 is built from 16 residues. Germline CDR1 and CDR2: KGHSH and LQKENI. The trim removed 3 bases at V and 2 bases at J, leaving 7 bases unmatched.

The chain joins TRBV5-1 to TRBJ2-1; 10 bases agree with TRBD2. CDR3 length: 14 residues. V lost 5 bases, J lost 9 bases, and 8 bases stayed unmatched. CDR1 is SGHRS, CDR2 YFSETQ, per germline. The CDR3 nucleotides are TGCGCCAGCAGGGAGCGGGGGGGCCTGGGTGAGCAGTTCTTC. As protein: CASRERGGLGEQFF.

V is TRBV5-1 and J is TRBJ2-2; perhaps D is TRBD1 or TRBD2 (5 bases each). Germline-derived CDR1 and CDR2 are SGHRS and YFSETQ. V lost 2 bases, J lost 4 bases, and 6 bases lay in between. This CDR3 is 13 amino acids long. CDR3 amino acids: CASSFGTTGELFF. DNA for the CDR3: TGCGCCAGCAGCTTCGGGACCACCGGGGAGCTGTTTTTT.

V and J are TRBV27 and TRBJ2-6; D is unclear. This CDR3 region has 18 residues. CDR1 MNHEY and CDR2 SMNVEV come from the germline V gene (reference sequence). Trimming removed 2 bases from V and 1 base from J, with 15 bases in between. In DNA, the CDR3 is TGTGCCAGCAGTTTACTTGGCAAGGGCTCTTCTGGGGCCAACGTCCTGACTTTC. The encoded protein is CASSLLGKGSSGANVLTF. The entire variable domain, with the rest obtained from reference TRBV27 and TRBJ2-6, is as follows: EAQVTQNPRYLITVTGKKLTVTCSQNMNHEYMSWYRQDPGLGLRQIYYSMNVEVTDKGDVPEGYKVSRKEKRNFPLILESPSPNQTSLYFCASSLLGKGSSGANVLTFGAGSRLTVL.

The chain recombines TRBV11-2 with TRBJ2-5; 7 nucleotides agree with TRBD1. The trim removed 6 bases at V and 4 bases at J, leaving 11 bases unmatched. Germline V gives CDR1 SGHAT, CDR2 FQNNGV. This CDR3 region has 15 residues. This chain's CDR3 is CASSTPAGGSETQYF. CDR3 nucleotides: TGTGCCAGCAGTACGCCCGCAGGGGGTTCAGAGACCCAGTACTTC.

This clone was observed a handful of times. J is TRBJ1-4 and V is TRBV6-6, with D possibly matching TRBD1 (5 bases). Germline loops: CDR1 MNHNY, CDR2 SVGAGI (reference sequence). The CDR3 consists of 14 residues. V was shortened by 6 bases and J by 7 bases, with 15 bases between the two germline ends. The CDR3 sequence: CASSPGAEGEKLFF. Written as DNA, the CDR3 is TGTGCCAGCAGCCCCGGGGCGGAAGGTGAAAAACTGTTTTTT.

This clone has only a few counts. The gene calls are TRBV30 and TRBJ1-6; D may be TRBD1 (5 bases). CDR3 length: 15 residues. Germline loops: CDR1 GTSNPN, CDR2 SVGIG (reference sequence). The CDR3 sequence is CASGTSSSYNSPLHF. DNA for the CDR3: TGTGCTTCCGGGACGTCGAGCTCCTATAATTCACCCCTCCACTTT.

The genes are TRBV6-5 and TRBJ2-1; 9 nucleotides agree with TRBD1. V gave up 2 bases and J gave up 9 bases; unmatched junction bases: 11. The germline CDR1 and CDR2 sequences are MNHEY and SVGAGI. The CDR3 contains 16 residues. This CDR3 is CASSYGSSGQGIEQFF. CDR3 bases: TGTGCCAGCAGTTACGGATCTTCAGGACAGGGGATTGAGCAGTTCTTC.

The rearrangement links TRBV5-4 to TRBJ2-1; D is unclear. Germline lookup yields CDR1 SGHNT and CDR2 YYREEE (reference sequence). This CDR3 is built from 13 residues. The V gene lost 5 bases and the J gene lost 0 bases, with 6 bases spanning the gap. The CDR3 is CASRSDSYNEQFF. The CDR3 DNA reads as TGTGCCAGCAGATCGGACTCCTACAATGAGCAGTTCTTC.

The CDR3 here is CASSDRATGELFF. The DNA for the CDR3 is TGTGCCAGCAGTGACAGGGCCACCGGGGAGCTGTTTTTT. V is TRBV6-4 and J is TRBJ2-2; no reliable D call. The length of the CDR3 is 13 residues. Trimming cost V 2 bases and J 4 bases, with 5 bases left between them. The germline gives CDR1 MRHNA, CDR2 SNTAGT.